These 15 T cell receptor beta chains came from one sample sequenced in a study of blood T cell repertoires in COVID-19. The method was immunoSEQ multiplex PCR; TCRdb's version includes in-frame clones alone and lacks a portion of them. In the table there are hundreds of thousands of clones, around 86% of which are singletons. The specimen was peripheral blood. The receptors here all came from a woman aged 25 to 39 with active or convalescent COVID-19.

The gene calls are TRBV19 and TRBJ2-1; 10 nucleotides line up with TRBD2. Looked up from germline, CDR1 is LNHDA and CDR2 is SQIVND (reference sequence). After removal of 4 bases from V and 6 bases from J, the junction contained 9 bases not matched to a gene. The CDR3 has 16 residues. CDR3 loop: CASSTPLAGAGNEQFF. The CDR3 DNA follows: TGTGCCAGTAGTACTCCCCTAGCGGGAGCGGGCAATGAGCAGTTCTTC.

V gene TRBV10-1 combines with J gene TRBJ2-2; 9 bases match TRBD1. Germline V gene sequence: CDR1 WNHNN, CDR2 SYGVQD (reference sequence). The CDR3 is 15 residues long. Unmatched junction bases numbered 3, after V lost 6 bases and J lost 1 base. The CDR3 region is CASRPGQGNTGELFF. The CDR3, as DNA: TGCGCCAGCAGACCGGGACAGGGGAACACCGGGGAGCTGTTTTTT.

The V gene is TRBV4-2, the J gene TRBJ1-2, with 9 bases matching TRBD1. This CDR3 is 16 amino acids long. Trimming at V came to 0 bases and at J to 8 bases, leaving 10 bases not matched to a gene. CDR1 and CDR2 from the germline V gene are LGHNA and YNFKEQ. The CDR3 loop is CASSQEPGTGYGGYTF. The CDR3, as DNA: TGTGCCAGCAGCCAAGAACCCGGGACAGGGTACGGAGGCTACACCTTC.

The chain is built from TRBV10-3 and TRBJ1-3; 8 bases agree with TRBD1. Trimming took 2 bases from V and 0 from J; bases not matched to a gene: 9. Germline V gene data show CDR1 as ENHRY and CDR2 as SYGVKD. CDR3 length: 18 residues. The CDR3 protein is CAISEPWTGSPSGNTIYF. In DNA form, the CDR3 reads TGTGCCATCAGTGAGCCGTGGACAGGGAGTCCCTCTGGAAACACCATATATTTT.

DNA of the CDR3: TGTGCCAGCAGTTTATGGGGACTAGCGGGGGGACTATCTTGGACCCAGTACTTC. The encoded protein is CASSLWGLAGGLSWTQYF. This rearrangement joins TRBV28 to TRBJ2-5, with 15 nucleotides matching TRBD2. The J segment lost 7 bases and the V segment lost 0 bases, leaving 9 bases of the junction unmatched. Germline V gives CDR1 MDHEN, CDR2 SYDVKM. The CDR3 loop spans 18 amino acids.

This clone was detected a few times. The V call is TRBV2, the J call TRBJ1-2; D is uncertain. Germline CDR1 reads SNHLY; CDR2 reads FYNNEI. The CDR3 is 15 residues long. V lost 4 bases and J lost 6, with 18 bases in between. CDR3 protein: CASSVTLEPINGYTF. The CDR3 region has the DNA TGTGCCAGCAGTGTGACTCTGGAACCGATTAATGGCTACACCTTC.

V gene TRBV3-1 (or the pseudogene TRBV3-2) combines with J gene TRBJ1-1, with D unclear. The CDR3 totals 14 residues. The ends were cut back, 1 base at V and 0 bases at J, with 6 bases in the middle. Germline loops: CDR1 LGHDT, CDR2 YNNKEL (reference sequence). This chain's CDR3 is CASSQGALNTEAFF. As DNA, the CDR3 is TGTGCCAGCAGCCAAGGAGCCCTGAACACTGAAGCTTTCTTT.

Only one count was recorded for this clone. The J gene is TRBJ2-3, the V gene TRBV13, with 10 positions matching TRBD2. V was clipped by 4 bases and J by 0 bases; unmatched bases: 13. Looked up from germline, CDR1 is PRHDT and CDR2 is FYEKMQ (reference sequence). CDR3 length equals 19 residues. This CDR3 reads CASSSLGTSEVLSTDTQYF. The DNA of the CDR3 is TGTGCCAGCAGCTCCCTGGGGACTAGCGAGGTTTTAAGCACAGATACGCAGTATTTT.

The J gene is TRBJ1-5, the V gene TRBV19; D not certain. This CDR3 spans 14 amino acids. In germline, CDR1 is LNHDA, CDR2 SQIVND (reference sequence). The V gene lost 3 bases and the J gene lost 3 bases, with 9 bases spanning the gap. In DNA, the CDR3 is TGTGCCAGTAGTATCATACAGACCAATCAGCCCCAGCATTTT. Its protein is CASSIIQTNQPQHF.

J is TRBJ2-4 and V is TRBV21-1; the table's TRBD2 call for D was not verified on the DNA. TRBV21-1 represents a pseudogene. The CDR3 is 19 residues long. The CDR3 is CASSKDLPGLAGAKNIQYF. The CDR3 DNA follows: TGTGCCAGCAGCAAAGACTTGCCGGGACTAGCGGGGGCGAAAAACATTCAGTACTTC.

The chain links TRBV9 to TRBJ2-3; D is ambiguous. Germline CDR1 reads SGDLS; CDR2 reads YYNGEE. The CDR3 contains 12 residues. The ends were cut back, 1 base at V and 10 bases at J, with 10 bases in the middle. CDR3 in DNA: TGTGCCAGCAGCGTATTAGATTCGGCGCAGTATTTT. This gives the protein CASSVLDSAQYF. The whole variable domain, filled in from reference TRBV9 and TRBJ2-3, reads DSGVTQTPKHLITATGQRVTLRCSPRSGDLSVYWYQQSLDQGLQFLIQYYNGEERAKGNILERFSAQQFPDLHSELNLSSLELGDSALYFCASSVLDSAQYFGPGTRLTVL.

The rearrangement joins TRBV4-1 to TRBJ1-2, with TRBD1 identical over 7 bases. The CDR3 contains 14 residues. The germline gives CDR1 MGHRA, CDR2 YSYEKL. V dropped 2 bases and J dropped 4; count of bases not matched to a gene: 4. For the CDR3, the DNA is TGCGCCAGCAGCCAACAGGGGGGAGGCTATGGCTACACCTTC. This encodes CASSQQGGGYGYTF.

This chain joins TRBV19 and TRBJ1-4; possible D gene TRBD1, 5 bases. V was trimmed by 4 bases and J by 1 base, leaving 7 bases between them. The CDR3 has 14 residues. Germline lookup yields CDR1 LNHDA and CDR2 SQIVND (reference sequence). The CDR3 region has the DNA TGTGCCAGTAGTACCCAGGGAACTAATGAAAAACTGTTTTTT. Translation gives CASSTQGTNEKLFF.

The gene calls are TRBV7-8 and TRBJ1-3; D is perhaps TRBD1 (5 bases). The V gene's germline CDR1 is SGHVS and CDR2 FQNEAQ. This CDR3 region has 14 residues. V dropped 5 bases and J dropped 3 bases, with 11 bases sitting between them. This CDR3 is CASSPGTNGNTIYF. In DNA form, the CDR3 reads TGTGCCAGCAGCCCCGGGACTAATGGAAACACCATATATTTT.

This chain connects TRBV18 to TRBJ1-2; D gene uncertain. This CDR3 region has 15 residues. Trimming took off 1 base at V and 6 bases at J, with 15 bases between the two ends. Germline V gene sequence: CDR1 KGHSH, CDR2 LQKENI. The CDR3 sequence is CASSPQTDRMDGYTF. The CDR3 nucleotides read TGTGCCAGCTCACCACAAACAGATCGGATGGATGGCTACACCTTC.